This T cell receptor (beta chain) was recorded in a study of control samples from healthy donors and cancer patients. The assay was immunoSEQ multiplex PCR, and TCRdb's table has in-frame clones only and misses some. The data contain approximately 120,000 clones, over 75% of them singletons. V lost 7 bases to trimming and J lost 7 bases, with 17 bases between them. Germline CDR1 MDHEN, CDR2 SYDVKM. This CDR3 is 13 amino acids long. The sequence derives from a man between 60 and 70 years old in good health. The sequenced sample consisted of blood. The rearrangement links TRBV28 to TRBJ2-7; TRBD1 might be the D (5 bases). This CDR3 is CASTLGAQREQYF. The CDR3, as DNA: TGTGCCAGCACCCTAGGGGCACAAAGGGAGCAGTACTTC.